Below, one TCR beta chain is given with its context. PCR primers comprised 60 Vbeta and 13 Jbeta primers. Sequencing was performed with immunoSEQ multiplex PCR; in TCRdb, only in-frame clones are kept and a portion is missing. The data hold some 170,000 clones, with about 86% observed a single time. The CDR3 totals 15 residues. In germline, CDR1 is LGHNA, CDR2 YSLEER. Trimming took 1 base from V and 3 from J, leaving 12 bases between them. The data were taken from a study of cytomegalovirus exposure and HLA in healthy donors. The chain employs TRBV4-3 and TRBJ1-2; weak D call: TRBD1 (5 bases). The TCR originated in a woman in her twenties or thirties in good health and CMV-seronegative. The sequencing input was PBMCs. Here the CDR3 reads CASSQVAGQDYGYTF. The CDR3 DNA sequence: TGCGCCAGCAGCCAAGTTGCAGGGCAAGACTATGGCTACACCTTC.